This TCR beta chain originates from a study of OX40 agonist ivuxolimab in advanced cancers. Background on the study: Every patient in dose escalation had hepatocellular carcinoma, melanoma, renal cell or head and neck cancer. Of mixed ages from 23 to 79 and averaging about 60 years, the group was almost 85% male. Study-wide results and limits: Several nonresponders also turned out to have low normalized T-cell clonal expansion.

The CDR3 loop spans 16 amino acids. Germline V CDR1 and CDR2: SNHLY, FYNNEI. V trimming: 7 bases; J trimming: 4 bases; junction bases outside the gene matches: 8. The table came from immunoSEQ multiplex PCR; TCRdb's copy has only in-frame clones and leaves some out. The table lists 23,000 or so clones, 78% of them singletons. Concerning this clone itself: Its antigen is currently unknown.

The chain employs TRBV2 and TRBJ2-1; 12 positions agree with TRBD2. This receptor was taken from an adult with an advanced solid tumor such as melanoma, head and neck, liver or kidney cancer. The sequences come from CD4+ or CD8+ T cells sorted from blood, collected in a trial of the OX40 agonist ivuxolimab. Written as DNA, the CDR3 is TGTGCCAGCATTCGGACTAGCGGGGAGTTATACAATGAGCAGTTCTTC. Translation: CASIRTSGELYNEQFF. The full variable domain, completed using reference TRBV2 and TRBJ2-1, is EPEVTQTPSHQVTQMGQEVILRCVPISNHLYFYWYRQILGQKVEFLVSFYNNEISEKSEIFDDQFSVERPDGSNFTLKIRSTKLEDSAMYFCASIRTSGELYNEQFFGPGTRLTVL.